The rows below give T cell receptor beta chains drawn from one sample of a study of a mutant IDH1 vaccine in newly diagnosed glioma. Assay: immunoSEQ multiplex PCR; the TCRdb copy retains only in-frame clones and omits some. The table shows about 35,000 clones, with over 60% occurring only once. The sample in question was peripheral blood mononuclear cells (PBMCs), obtained from a glioma patient treated with radiotherapy, temozolomide or both. These receptors were taken from a man between 45 and 60 years old with glioma. Some clones in this sample may be carry-over from other donors' samples. The CDR3 runs from the conserved cysteine through the conserved F or W. A D gene is named only where the DNA matches it firmly. Rows may omit the clone size; those that give it use once, few, many or a size class.

v_gene	d_gene	abundance	j_gene	CDR3aa	CDR3nt
TRBV5-1	NA	NA	TRBJ2-2	CASSSLEGVVGELFF	TGCGCCAGCAGCTCGCTGGAAGGCGTCGTCGGGGAGCTGTTTTTT
TRBV5-6	TRBD1	NA	TRBJ1-6	CASKRGGPGTASSNSPLHF	TGTGCCAGCAAAAGAGGGGGTCCCGGGACAGCAAGTAGCAATTCACCCCTCCACTTT
TRBV28	NA	NA	TRBJ1-5	CASSHRVLNQPQHF	TGTGCCAGCAGTCACCGGGTCTTAAATCAGCCCCAGCATTTT
TRBV6-1	NA	NA	TRBJ2-2	CASSLGELFF	TGTGCCAGCAGTTTGGGGGAGCTGTTTTTT
TRBV28	NA	NA	TRBJ1-1	CASSFGGNTEAFF	TGTGCCAGCAGTTTCGGGGGTAACACTGAAGCTTTCTTT
TRBV16	NA	NA	TRBJ1-2	CASSQSTVANYGYTF	TGTGCCAGCAGCCAATCCACAGTGGCGAACTATGGCTACACCTTC
TRBV7-9	NA	few	TRBJ2-2	CASSLPAGGELFF	TGTGCCAGCAGCTTACCCGCGGGCGGGGAGCTGTTTTTT
TRBV7-2	TRBD2	NA	TRBJ2-3	CASSLRLAGSTDTQYF	TGTGCCAGCAGCTTACGGTTAGCGGGTAGCACAGATACGCAGTATTTT
TRBV5-1	TRBD2	NA	TRBJ2-2	CASSPLAGRTGELFF	TGCGCCAGCAGCCCACTAGCGGGAAGGACCGGGGAGCTGTTTTTT
TRBV30	NA	once	TRBJ2-1	CAWSPPAGYNEQFF	TGTGCCTGGAGTCCCCCGGCGGGATACAATGAGCAGTTCTTC
TRBV12-5	TRBD2	NA	TRBJ2-1	CASGLVLRGSYNEQFF	TGTGCTAGTGGTTTGGTATTGCGGGGGTCCTACAATGAGCAGTTCTTC
TRBV7-2	NA	NA	TRBJ1-1	CASGLGNTEAFF	TGTGCCAGCGGGCTAGGGAACACTGAAGCTTTCTTT